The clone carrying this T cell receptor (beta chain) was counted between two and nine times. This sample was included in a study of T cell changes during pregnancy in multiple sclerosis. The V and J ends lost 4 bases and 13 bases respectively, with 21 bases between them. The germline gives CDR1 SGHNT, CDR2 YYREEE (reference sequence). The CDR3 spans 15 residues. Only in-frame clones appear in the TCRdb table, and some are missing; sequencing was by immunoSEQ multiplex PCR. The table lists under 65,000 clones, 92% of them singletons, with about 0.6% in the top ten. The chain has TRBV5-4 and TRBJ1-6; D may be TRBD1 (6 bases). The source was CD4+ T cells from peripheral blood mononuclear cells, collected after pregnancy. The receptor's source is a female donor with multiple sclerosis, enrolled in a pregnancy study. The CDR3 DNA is TGTGCCAGCAGCCGCAGGGGAGACATTATGTCGCCCCTCCACTTT. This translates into CASSRRGDIMSPLHF.